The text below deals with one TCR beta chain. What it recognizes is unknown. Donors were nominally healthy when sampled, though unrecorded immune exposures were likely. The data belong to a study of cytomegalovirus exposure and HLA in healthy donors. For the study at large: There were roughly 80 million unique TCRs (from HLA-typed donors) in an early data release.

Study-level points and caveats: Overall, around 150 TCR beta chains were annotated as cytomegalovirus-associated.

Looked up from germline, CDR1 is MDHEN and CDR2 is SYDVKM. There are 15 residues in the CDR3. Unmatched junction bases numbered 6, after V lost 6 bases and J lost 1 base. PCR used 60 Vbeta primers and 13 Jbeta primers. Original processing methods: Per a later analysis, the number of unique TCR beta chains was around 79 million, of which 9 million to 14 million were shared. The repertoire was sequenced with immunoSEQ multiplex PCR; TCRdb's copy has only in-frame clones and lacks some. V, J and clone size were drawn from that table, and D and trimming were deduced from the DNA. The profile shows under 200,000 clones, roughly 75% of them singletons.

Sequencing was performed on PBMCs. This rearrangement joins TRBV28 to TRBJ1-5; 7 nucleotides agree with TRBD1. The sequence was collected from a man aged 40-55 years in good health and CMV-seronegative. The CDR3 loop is CASRPGTVSNQPQHF. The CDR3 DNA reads TGTGCCAGCAGACCCGGGACAGTGAGCAATCAGCCCCAGCATTTT. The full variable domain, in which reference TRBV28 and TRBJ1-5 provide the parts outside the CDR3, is DVKVTQSSRYLVKRTGEKVFLECVQDMDHENMFWYRQDPGLGLRLIYFSYDVKMKEKGDIPEGYSVSREKKERFSLILESASTNQTSMYLCASRPGTVSNQPQHFGDGTRLSIL.